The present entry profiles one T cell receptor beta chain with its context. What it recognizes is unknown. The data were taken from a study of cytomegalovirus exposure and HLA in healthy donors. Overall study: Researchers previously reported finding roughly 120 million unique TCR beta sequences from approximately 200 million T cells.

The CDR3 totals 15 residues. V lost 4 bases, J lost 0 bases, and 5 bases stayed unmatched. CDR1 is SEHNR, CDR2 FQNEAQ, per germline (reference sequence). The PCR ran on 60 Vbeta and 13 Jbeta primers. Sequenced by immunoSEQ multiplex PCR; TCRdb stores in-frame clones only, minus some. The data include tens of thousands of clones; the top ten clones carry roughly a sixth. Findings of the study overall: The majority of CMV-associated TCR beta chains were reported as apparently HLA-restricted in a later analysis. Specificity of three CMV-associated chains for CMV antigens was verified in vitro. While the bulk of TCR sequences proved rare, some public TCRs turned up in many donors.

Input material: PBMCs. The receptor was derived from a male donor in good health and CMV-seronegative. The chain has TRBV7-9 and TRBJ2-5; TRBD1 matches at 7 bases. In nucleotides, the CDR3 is TGTGCCAGCAGCTCACCCGGGACAGACCAAGAGACCCAGTACTTC. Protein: CASSSPGTDQETQYF.